Listed here is a single TCR beta chain. Its specificity is unknown. Read sequence stops 3 residues before the CDR3 end, and the germline J gene provides the missing end. The data derive from a study of T cells in women clearing cervical HPV infection. Findings and caveats of the study: Richness differences could reflect unmeasured T-cell content per sample.

V lost 3 bases and J lost 2; bases outside the gene matches: 0. The CDR3 loop spans 14 amino acids. Germline values: CDR1 SGHRS, CDR2 YFSETQ. Here immunoSEQ multiplex PCR was the method, and the copy in TCRdb shows in-frame clones only, minus some. Across 25,000 to 30,000 clones, the top ten clones capture 17% of the sample. The rearrangement joins TRBV5-1 to TRBJ2-5, with 11 bases that match TRBD1. Sample: blood buffy coat. The TCR sequence derives from a woman aged 18 to 75 with a cervical HPV16 infection that either progressed to CIN3+ or cleared (not recorded which). The sequenced CDR3 bases are TGCGCCAGCAGCTGGGACAGGGGGCAAGAGACC. Translation gives CASSWDRGQET. The CDR3, in full, reads CASSWDRGQETQYF. Full variable domain (rest looked up from reference TRBV5-1 and TRBJ2-5): KAGVTQTPRYLIKTRGQQVTLSCSPISGHRSVSWYQQTPGQGLQFLFEYFSETQRNKGNFPGRFSGRQFSNSRSEMNVSTLELGDSALYLCASSWDRGQETQYFGPGTRLLVL.